Below, one T cell receptor beta chain is given with its context. Its antigen is unknown. The CDR3 spans 13 residues. Deletions cut 9 bases from V and 10 bases from J, with 16 bases between. This sample is part of a study of T cell repertoires in cytomegalovirus infection. On the study more broadly: Signatures in public TCR beta sequences pointed to both CMV infection and matching HLA type.

Findings of the study overall: Ex vivo responses were dominated by HLA-C-restricted CMV-specific TCR beta clonotypes. Identification of carriers of CMV plus the relevant HLA was achieved through cumulative public TCR beta family frequency.

TCRdb reprocessed the reads via MiXCR and lists one record per CDR3 protein. The table includes 570,000 or so distinct CDR3 sequences, almost 40% detected once. The receptor comes from a human donor in good health (CMV status not recorded). Some clones in this sample may be carry-over from other donors' samples. The chain joins TRBV12-3 or TRBV12-4 to TRBJ1-6; D is unresolved. The sequences come from cultured PBMCs, collected from culture after CMV antigen stimulation. The CDR3 sequence is CASQPQTESPLHF. DNA for the CDR3: TGTGCCAGTCAGCCGCAGACCGAATCACCCCTCCACTTT.